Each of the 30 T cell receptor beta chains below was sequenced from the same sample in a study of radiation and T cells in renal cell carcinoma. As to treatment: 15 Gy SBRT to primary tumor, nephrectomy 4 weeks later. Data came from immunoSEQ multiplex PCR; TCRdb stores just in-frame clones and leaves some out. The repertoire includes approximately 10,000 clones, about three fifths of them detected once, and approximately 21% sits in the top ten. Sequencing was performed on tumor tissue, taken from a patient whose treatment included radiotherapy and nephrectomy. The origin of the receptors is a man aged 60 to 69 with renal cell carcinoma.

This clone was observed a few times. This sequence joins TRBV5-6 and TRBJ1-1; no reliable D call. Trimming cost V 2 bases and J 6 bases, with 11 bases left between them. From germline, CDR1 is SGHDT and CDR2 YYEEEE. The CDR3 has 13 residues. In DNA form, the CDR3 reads TGTGCCAGCAGCTTCGCGTTAGGGCCTGAAGCTTTCTTT. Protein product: CASSFALGPEAFF.

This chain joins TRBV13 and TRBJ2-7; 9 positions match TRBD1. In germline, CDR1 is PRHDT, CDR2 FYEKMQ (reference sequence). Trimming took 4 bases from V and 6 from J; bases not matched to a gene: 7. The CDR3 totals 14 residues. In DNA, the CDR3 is TGTGCCAGCAGCTGGGGGACAGGGAGTCGCGAGCAGTACTTC. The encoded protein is CASSWGTGSREQYF.

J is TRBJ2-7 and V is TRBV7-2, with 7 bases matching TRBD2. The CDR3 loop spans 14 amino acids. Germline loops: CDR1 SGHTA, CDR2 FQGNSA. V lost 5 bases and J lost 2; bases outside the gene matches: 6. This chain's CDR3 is CASSEGLVPYEQYF. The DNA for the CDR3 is TGTGCCAGCAGCGAAGGACTAGTTCCCTACGAGCAGTACTTC.

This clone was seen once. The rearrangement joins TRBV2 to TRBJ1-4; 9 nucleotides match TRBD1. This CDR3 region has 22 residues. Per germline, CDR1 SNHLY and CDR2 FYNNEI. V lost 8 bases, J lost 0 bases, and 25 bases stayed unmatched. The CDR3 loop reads CASSGTGSFLLLGFTTNEKLFF. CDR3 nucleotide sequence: TGTGCCAGCTCCGGGACAGGGTCTTTTTTGCTTCTTGGCTTTACAACTAATGAAAAACTGTTTTTT.

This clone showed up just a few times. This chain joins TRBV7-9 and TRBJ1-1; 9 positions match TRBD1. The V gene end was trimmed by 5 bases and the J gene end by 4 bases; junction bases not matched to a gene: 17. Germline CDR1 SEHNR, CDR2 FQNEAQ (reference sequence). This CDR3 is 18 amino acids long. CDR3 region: CASSADGPLQGARTEAFF. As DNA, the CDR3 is TGTGCCAGCAGCGCGGACGGGCCTTTACAGGGGGCGCGCACTGAAGCTTTCTTT.

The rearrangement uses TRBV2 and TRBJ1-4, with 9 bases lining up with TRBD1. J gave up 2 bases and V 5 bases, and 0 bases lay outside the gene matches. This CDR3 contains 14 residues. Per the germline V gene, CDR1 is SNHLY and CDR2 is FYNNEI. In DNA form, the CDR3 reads TGTGCCAGCAGTACAGGGGGCACTAATGAAAAACTGTTTTTT. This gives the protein CASSTGGTNEKLFF.

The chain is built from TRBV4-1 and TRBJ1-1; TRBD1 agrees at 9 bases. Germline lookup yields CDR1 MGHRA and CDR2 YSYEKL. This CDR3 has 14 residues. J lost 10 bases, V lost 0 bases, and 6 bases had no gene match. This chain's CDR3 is CASSQDPGQGRAFF. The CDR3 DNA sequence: TGCGCCAGCAGCCAAGATCCCGGACAGGGGAGAGCTTTCTTT.

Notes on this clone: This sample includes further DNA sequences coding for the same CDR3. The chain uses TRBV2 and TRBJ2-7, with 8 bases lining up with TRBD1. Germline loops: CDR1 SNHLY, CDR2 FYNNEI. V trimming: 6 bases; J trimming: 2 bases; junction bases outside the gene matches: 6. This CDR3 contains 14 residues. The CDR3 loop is CASRRQGTAYEQYF. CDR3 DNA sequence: TGTGCCAGCAGGAGACAGGGGACAGCCTACGAGCAGTACTTC. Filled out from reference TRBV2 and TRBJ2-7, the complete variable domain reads EPEVTQTPSHQVTQMGQEVILRCVPISNHLYFYWYRQILGQKVEFLVSFYNNEISEKSEIFDDQFSVERPDGSNFTLKIRSTKLEDSAMYFCASRRQGTAYEQYFGPGTRLTVT.

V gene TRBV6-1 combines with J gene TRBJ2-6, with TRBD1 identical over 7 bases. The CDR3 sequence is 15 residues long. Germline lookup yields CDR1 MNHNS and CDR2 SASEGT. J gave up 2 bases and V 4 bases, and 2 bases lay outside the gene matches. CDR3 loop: CASSVQGAGANVLTF. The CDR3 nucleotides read TGTGCCAGCAGTGTGCAGGGGGCTGGGGCCAACGTCCTGACTTTC.

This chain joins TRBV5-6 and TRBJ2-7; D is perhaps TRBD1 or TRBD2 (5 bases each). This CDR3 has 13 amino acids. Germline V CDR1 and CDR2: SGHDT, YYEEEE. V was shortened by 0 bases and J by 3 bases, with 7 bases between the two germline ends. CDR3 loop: CASSLAGRYEQYF. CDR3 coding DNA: TGTGCCAGCAGCTTGGCGGGGCGCTACGAGCAGTACTTC.

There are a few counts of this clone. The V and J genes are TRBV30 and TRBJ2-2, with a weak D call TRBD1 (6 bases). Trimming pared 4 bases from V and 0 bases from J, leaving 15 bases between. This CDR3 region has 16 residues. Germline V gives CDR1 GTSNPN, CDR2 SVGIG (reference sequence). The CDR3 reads CAWIPGHSSNTGELFF. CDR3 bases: TGTGCCTGGATTCCGGGACACTCATCGAACACCGGGGAGCTGTTTTTT.

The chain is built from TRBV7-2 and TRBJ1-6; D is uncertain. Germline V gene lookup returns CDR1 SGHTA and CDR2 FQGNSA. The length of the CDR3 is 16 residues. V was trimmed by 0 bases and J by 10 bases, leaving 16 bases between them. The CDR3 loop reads CASSLASGVRNSPLHF. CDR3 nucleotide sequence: TGTGCCAGCAGCTTAGCCTCGGGAGTGAGGAACTCACCCCTCCACTTT.

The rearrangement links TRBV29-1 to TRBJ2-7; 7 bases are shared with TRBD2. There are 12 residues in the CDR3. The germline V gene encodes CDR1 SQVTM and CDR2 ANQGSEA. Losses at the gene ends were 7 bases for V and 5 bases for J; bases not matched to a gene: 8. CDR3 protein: CSAQRGGDEQYF. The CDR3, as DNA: TGCAGCGCGCAGCGGGGAGGCGACGAGCAGTACTTC.

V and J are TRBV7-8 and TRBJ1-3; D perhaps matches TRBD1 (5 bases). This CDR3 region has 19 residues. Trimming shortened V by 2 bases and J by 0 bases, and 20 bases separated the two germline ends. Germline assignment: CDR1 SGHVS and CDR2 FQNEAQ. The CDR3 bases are TGTGCCAGCAGCTTATTTTCGGGACCGTCGGGGTTCTCTGGAAACACCATATATTTT. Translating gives CASSLFSGPSGFSGNTIYF.

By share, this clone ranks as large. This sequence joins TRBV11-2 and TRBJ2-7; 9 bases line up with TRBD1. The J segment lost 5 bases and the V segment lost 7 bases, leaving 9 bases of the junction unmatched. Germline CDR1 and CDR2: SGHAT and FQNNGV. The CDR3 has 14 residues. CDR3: CASTFGTGTNEQYF. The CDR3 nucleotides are TGTGCCAGCACCTTTGGGACAGGGACTAACGAGCAGTACTTC.

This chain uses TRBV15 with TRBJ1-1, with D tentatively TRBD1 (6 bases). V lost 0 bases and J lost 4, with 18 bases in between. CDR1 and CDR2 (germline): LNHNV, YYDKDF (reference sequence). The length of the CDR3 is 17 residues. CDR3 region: CATSRENFAGGGTEAFF. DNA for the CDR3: TGTGCCACCAGCAGAGAGAACTTCGCGGGGGGCGGCACTGAAGCTTTCTTT. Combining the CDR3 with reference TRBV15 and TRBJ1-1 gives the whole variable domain DAMVIQNPRYQVTQFGKPVTLSCSQTLNHNVMYWYQQKSSQAPKLLFHYYDKDFNNEADTPDNFQSRRPNTSFCFLDIRSPGLGDTAMYLCATSRENFAGGGTEAFFGQGTRLTVV.

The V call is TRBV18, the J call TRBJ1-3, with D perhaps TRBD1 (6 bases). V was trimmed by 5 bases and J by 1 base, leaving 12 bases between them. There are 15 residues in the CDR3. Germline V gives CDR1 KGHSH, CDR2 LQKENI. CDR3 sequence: CASSELQGSGNTIYF. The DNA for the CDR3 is TGTGCCAGCTCAGAACTACAGGGTTCTGGAAACACCATATATTTT. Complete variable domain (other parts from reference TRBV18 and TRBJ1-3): NAGVMQNPRHLVRRRGQEARLRCSPMKGHSHVYWYRQLPEEGLKFMVYLQKENIIDESGMPKERFSAEFPKEGPSILRIQQVVRGDSAAYFCASSELQGSGNTIYFGEGSWLTVV.

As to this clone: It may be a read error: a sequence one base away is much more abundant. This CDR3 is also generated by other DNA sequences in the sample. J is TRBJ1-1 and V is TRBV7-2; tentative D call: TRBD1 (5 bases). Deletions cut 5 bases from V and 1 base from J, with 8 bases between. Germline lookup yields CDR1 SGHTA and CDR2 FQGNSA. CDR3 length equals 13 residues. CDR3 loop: CASSPGQNTEAFF. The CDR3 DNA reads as TGTGCCAGCAGCCCCGGACAGAACACTGAAGCTTTCTTT.

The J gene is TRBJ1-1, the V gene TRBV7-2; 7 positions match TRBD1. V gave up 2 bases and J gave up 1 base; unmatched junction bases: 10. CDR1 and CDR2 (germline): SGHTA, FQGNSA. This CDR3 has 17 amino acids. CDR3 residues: CASSLMGQTTSNTEAFF. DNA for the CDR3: TGTGCCAGCAGCTTAATGGGACAGACAACATCGAACACTGAAGCTTTCTTT.

In DNA form, the CDR3 reads TGCGCCAGCAGTCAATCCCCAGACCTCACTGAAGCTTTCTTT. It codes for CASSQSPDLTEAFF. The chain joins TRBV23-1 to TRBJ1-1; no clear D. TRBV23-1 falls under the ORF class, with uncertain function. With 0 bases removed from V and 4 bases from J, the gap between germline ends came to 9 bases. This CDR3 contains 14 residues.

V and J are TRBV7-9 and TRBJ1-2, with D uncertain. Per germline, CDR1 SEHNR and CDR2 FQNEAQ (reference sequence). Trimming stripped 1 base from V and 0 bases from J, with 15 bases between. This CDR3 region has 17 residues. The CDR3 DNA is TGTGCCAGCAGCTTAGTCGTCCTCAGCTCAGCTAACTATGGCTACACCTTC. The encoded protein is CASSLVVLSSANYGYTF.

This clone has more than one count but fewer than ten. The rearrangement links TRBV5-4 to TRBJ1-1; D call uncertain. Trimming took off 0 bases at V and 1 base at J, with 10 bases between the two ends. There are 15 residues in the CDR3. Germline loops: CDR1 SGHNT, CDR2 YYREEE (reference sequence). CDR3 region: CASSLAGSPNTEAFF. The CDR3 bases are TGTGCCAGCAGCTTGGCTGGTAGTCCGAACACTGAAGCTTTCTTT.

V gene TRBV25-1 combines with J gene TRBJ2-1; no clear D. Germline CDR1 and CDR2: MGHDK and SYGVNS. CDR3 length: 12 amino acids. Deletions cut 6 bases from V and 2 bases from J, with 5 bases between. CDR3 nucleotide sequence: TGTGCCAGCAGCCAGACCTACAATGAGCAGTTCTTC. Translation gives CASSQTYNEQFF.

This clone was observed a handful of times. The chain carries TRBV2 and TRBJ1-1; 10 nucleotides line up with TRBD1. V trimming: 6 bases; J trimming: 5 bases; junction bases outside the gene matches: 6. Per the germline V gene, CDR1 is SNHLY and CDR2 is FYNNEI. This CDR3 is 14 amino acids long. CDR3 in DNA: TGTGCCAGCAGGACAGACAGGGGGCTGACTGAAGCTTTCTTT. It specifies CASRTDRGLTEAFF.

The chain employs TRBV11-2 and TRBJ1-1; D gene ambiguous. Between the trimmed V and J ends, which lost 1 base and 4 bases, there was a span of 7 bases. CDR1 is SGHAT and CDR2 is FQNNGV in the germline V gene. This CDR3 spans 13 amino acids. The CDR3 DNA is TGTGCCAGCAGCTTAGGGGCGACCACTGAAGCTTTCTTT. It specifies CASSLGATTEAFF. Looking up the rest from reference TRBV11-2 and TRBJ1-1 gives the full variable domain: EAGVAQSPRYKIIEKRQSVAFWCNPISGHATLYWYQQILGQGPKLLIQFQNNGVVDDSQLPKDRFSAERLKGVDSTLKIQPAKLEDSAVYLCASSLGATTEAFFGQGTRLTVV.

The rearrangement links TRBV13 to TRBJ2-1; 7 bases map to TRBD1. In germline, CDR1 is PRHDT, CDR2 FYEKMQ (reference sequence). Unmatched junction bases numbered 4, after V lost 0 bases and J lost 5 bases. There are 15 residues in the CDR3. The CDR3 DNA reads TGTGCCAGCAGCTTAGGACAGGGGTTAAACAATGAGCAGTTCTTC. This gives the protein CASSLGQGLNNEQFF.

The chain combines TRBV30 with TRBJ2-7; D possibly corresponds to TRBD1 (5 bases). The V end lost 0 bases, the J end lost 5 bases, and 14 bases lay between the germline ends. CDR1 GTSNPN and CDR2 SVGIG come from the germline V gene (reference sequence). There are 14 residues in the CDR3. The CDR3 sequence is CAWSVGGARNEQYF. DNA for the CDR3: TGTGCCTGGAGTGTCGGTGGGGCAAGGAACGAGCAGTACTTC.

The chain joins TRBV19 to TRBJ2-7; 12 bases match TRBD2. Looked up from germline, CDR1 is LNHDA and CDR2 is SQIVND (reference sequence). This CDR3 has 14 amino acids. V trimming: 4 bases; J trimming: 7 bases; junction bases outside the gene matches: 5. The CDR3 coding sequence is TGTGCCAGTAGTACTCCGGGACTAGCGGGTGAGCAGTACTTC. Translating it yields CASSTPGLAGEQYF.

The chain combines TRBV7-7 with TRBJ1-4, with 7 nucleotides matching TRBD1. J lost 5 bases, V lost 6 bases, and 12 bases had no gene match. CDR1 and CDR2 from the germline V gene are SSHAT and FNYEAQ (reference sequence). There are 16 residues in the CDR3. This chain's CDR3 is CASSPGRGRGNEKLFF. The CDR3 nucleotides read TGTGCCAGCAGTCCGGGAAGGGGGCGCGGGAATGAAAAACTGTTTTTT.

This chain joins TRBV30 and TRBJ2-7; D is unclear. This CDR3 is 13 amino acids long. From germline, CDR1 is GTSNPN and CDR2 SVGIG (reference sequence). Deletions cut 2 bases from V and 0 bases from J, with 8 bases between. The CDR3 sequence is CAWSKSGSYEQYF. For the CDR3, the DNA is TGTGCCTGGAGTAAGTCTGGCTCCTACGAGCAGTACTTC.